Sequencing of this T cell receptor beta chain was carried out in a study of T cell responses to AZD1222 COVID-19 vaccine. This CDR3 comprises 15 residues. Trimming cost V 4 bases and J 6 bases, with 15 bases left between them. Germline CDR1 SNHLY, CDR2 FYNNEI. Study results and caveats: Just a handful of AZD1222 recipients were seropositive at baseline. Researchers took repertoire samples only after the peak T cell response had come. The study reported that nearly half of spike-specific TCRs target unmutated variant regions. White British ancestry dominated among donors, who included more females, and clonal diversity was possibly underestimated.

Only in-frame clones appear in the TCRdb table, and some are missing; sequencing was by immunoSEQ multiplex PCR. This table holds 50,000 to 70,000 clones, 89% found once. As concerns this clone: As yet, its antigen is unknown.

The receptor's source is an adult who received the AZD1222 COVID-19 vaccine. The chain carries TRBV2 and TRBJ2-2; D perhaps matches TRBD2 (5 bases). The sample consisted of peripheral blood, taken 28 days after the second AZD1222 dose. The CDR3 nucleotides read TGTGCCAGCAGTGTAGAGTCAGGAGGCCCCGGGGAGCTGTTTTTT. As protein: CASSVESGGPGELFF.